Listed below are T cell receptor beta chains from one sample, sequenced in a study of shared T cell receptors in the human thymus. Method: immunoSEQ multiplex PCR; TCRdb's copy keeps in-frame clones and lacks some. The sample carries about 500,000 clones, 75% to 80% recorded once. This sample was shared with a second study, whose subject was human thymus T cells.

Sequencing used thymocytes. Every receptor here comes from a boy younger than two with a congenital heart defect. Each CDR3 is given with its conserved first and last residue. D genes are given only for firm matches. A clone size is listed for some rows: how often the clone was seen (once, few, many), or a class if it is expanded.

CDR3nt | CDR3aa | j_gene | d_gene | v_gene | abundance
TGTGCCAGCAGTGAAGGTGAGGGGGCGAGATGGGGGAATCAGCCCCAGCATTTT | CASSEGEGARWGNQPQHF | TRBJ1-5 | TRBD1 | TRBV6-1 | .
TGTGCCTGGAGTGTCCTCACAGACCAAGACAAGGCCTACGAGCAGTACTTC | CAWSVLTDQDKAYEQYF | TRBJ2-7 | . | TRBV30 | once
TGTGCCAGCTCACTCGGGACAAACTACGAGCAGTACTTC | CASSLGTNYEQYF | TRBJ2-7 | . | TRBV18 | once
TGTGCCACCAGCAGAGTTATGACGGGGAGGTACGAGCAGTACTTC | CATSRVMTGRYEQYF | TRBJ2-7 | . | TRBV15 | .
TGCGCCAGCAGTGAGGGACAGGTCAAAAACATTCAGTACTTC | CASSEGQVKNIQYF | TRBJ2-4 | TRBD1 | TRBV10-1 | once
TGTGCCAGCTCACCACCCCGGGGCCCTCGGGGCGGGAGGGCCCCAAATGAGCAGTTCTTC | CASSPPRGPRGGRAPNEQFF | TRBJ2-1 | TRBD2 | TRBV18 | .
TGCGCCAGCAGCCAAGTCAGGGACAGGGCTTATCAGCCCCAGCATTTT | CASSQVRDRAYQPQHF | TRBJ1-5 | TRBD1 | TRBV4-1 | .
TGTGCCAGCAGCCCCCTAATTTTCTCGGGGGAGCAGTTCTTC | CASSPLIFSGEQFF | TRBJ2-1 | . | TRBV11-2 | .
TGCGCCAGCAGCCAAGATCAGGAGGGAGGGCCCCATGAGCAGTTCTTC | CASSQDQEGGPHEQFF | TRBJ2-1 | TRBD2 | TRBV4-1 | few
TGTGCCAGCAGCCCGGAAAAGCGGGAGAAACACAATGAGCAGTTCTTC | CASSPEKREKHNEQFF | TRBJ2-1 | TRBD2 | TRBV7-6 | .
TGTGCCAGCAGCCATCGACAGGACAGGAGCGAGCAGTACTTC | CASSHRQDRSEQYF | TRBJ2-7 | TRBD1 | TRBV7-9 | .
TGTGCCAGCAGCCGTGATCCCACTAGCGGGCGGATCAATGAGCAGTTCTTC | CASSRDPTSGRINEQFF | TRBJ2-1 | TRBD2 | TRBV5-4 | .
TGTGCAAGGGACAGGGGTTTCAATGAGCAGTTCTTC | CARDRGFNEQFF | TRBJ2-1 | TRBD1 | TRBV10-3 | .
TGTGCCAGCAGTCCCTCCTTCCACGAGCAGTACTTC | CASSPSFHEQYF | TRBJ2-7 | . | TRBV6-5 | few
TGCGCCAGCAGCCGCGGCTCCCGGGAGGGCCTCAATGAGCAGTTCTTC | CASSRGSREGLNEQFF | TRBJ2-1 | TRBD2 | TRBV5-1 | .
TGCAGCGTTGCACTAGCGGGAGTGCCCGGGGAGCTGTTTTTT | CSVALAGVPGELFF | TRBJ2-2 | TRBD2 | TRBV29-1 | .
TGTGCCAGCGGGGACACCAACAATGAGCAGTTCTTC | CASGDTNNEQFF | TRBJ2-1 | . | TRBV5-4 | .
TGTGCCAGCAGCTCACAGGGCCCATCCTACGAGCAGTACTTC | CASSSQGPSYEQYF | TRBJ2-7 | . | TRBV11-2 | .
TGCGCCAGCAGCCCCTTGGGGCCTAGCGGGAGGGCCAGGGAGACCCAGTACTTC | CASSPLGPSGRARETQYF | TRBJ2-5 | TRBD2 | TRBV5-1 | .
TGTGCCTCGGGACTAGCGGGAGCCATCTACGAGCAGTACTTC | CASGLAGAIYEQYF | TRBJ2-7 | TRBD2 | TRBV30 | once
TGTGCCAGCAGCTTAGAAGGGCGGGAGTCTTACGAGCAGTACTTC | CASSLEGRESYEQYF | TRBJ2-7 | TRBD2 | TRBV7-2 | .
TGCAGCGTTTCGGAGGCAGCTTTCTTT | CSVSEAAFF | TRBJ1-1 | . | TRBV29-1 | .
TGTGCCAGCAGTGAGGGCCCGTGCAGGGCCGGAGATACGCAGTATTTT | CASSEGPCRAGDTQYF | TRBJ2-3 | . | TRBV25-1 | .
TGTGCCAGCAGTGCCAAGGTGGGGCGAAAGGAAAAACTGTTTTTT | CASSAKVGRKEKLFF | TRBJ1-4 | . | TRBV6-5 | .